These 27 T cell receptor beta chains share one sample of origin, sequenced in a study of cytomegalovirus exposure and HLA in healthy donors. PCR amplification relied on 60 Vbeta primers (plus 13 Jbeta primers). TCRdb's table, derived via immunoSEQ multiplex PCR, lists solely in-frame clones and lacks some. The sample shows over 150,000 clones, more than 60% of them seen only once. The material sequenced was PBMCs. The receptors derive from a woman between 35 and 50 years old in good health and CMV-seronegative.

The chain links TRBV7-9 to TRBJ2-1; no clear D. The CDR3 extends over 14 amino acids. V was pared by 2 bases and J by 4 bases, with 9 bases between. Germline lookup yields CDR1 SEHNR and CDR2 FQNEAQ (reference sequence). This CDR3 reads CASSLRLEYNEQFF. The CDR3 DNA reads TGTGCCAGCAGCTTAAGGCTAGAATACAATGAGCAGTTCTTC.

The chain employs TRBV6-4 and TRBJ2-1, with a tentative D call TRBD2 (6 bases). V was shortened by 8 bases and J by 0 bases, with 14 bases between the two germline ends. Per the germline V gene, CDR1 is MRHNA and CDR2 is SNTAGT. The length of the CDR3 is 15 residues. The CDR3 nucleotides read TGTGCCAGCTCCCAAGAGGGAGGCTCCTACAATGAGCAGTTCTTC. Its translation: CASSQEGGSYNEQFF.

This chain links TRBV27 with TRBJ2-1, with D possibly TRBD2 on 5 matching bases. From germline, CDR1 is MNHEY and CDR2 SMNVEV (reference sequence). Trimming took 5 bases from V and 4 from J, leaving 21 bases between them. The CDR3 length is 17 residues. The CDR3 coding sequence is TGTGCCAGCAGTCCCCGCAGGATAAGCGGCCTATACAATGAGCAGTTCTTC. Translating gives CASSPRRISGLYNEQFF.

The rearrangement joins TRBV6-1 to TRBJ1-1; D is perhaps TRBD1 (6 bases). Trimming pared 7 bases from V and 5 bases from J, leaving 14 bases between. Germline V gene lookup returns CDR1 MNHNS and CDR2 SASEGT. The CDR3 covers 13 residues. CDR3 DNA: TGTGCCAGCAAACTACAGGGAGGGACTGAAGCTTTCTTT. It codes for CASKLQGGTEAFF.

This clone showed up just a few times. The chain couples TRBV6-1 to TRBJ2-3; TRBD1 matches 10 bases. The V and J ends lost 4 bases and 1 base, in that order; junction bases with no gene match: 5. This CDR3 has 16 amino acids. Germline CDR1 reads MNHNS; CDR2 reads SASEGT. The CDR3 DNA follows: TGTGCCAGCAGTGTAGACAGGGGGCTTGGCACAGATACGCAGTATTTT. Translating it yields CASSVDRGLGTDTQYF.

The chain is built from TRBV2 and TRBJ1-5; D possibly corresponds to TRBD1 (5 bases). This CDR3 region has 17 residues. Trimming left V 5 bases short and J 4 bases short, with 21 bases between. Germline V gene data show CDR1 as SNHLY and CDR2 as FYNNEI. The CDR3 sequence: CASSQGLTGFGNQPQHF. The DNA for the CDR3 is TGTGCCAGCAGTCAAGGGCTTACAGGTTTTGGGAATCAGCCCCAGCATTTT.

The genes are TRBV19 and TRBJ2-7, with D maybe TRBD1 (6 bases). V lost 4 bases, J lost 3 bases, and 16 bases lay in between. The CDR3 runs to 15 residues. From germline, CDR1 is LNHDA and CDR2 SQIVND (reference sequence). This CDR3 reads CASSTMTGFYYEQYF. The CDR3 DNA reads as TGTGCCAGTAGTACAATGACAGGCTTTTACTACGAGCAGTACTTC. Combining the CDR3 with reference TRBV19 and TRBJ2-7 gives the whole variable domain DGGITQSPKYLFRKEGQNVTLSCEQNLNHDAMYWYRQDPGQGLRLIYYSQIVNDFQKGDIAEGYSVSREKKESFPLTVTSAQKNPTAFYLCASSTMTGFYYEQYFGPGTRLTVT.

The chain is built from TRBV6-5 and TRBJ1-6; D possibly corresponds to TRBD1 (6 bases). Trimming cost V 2 bases and J 7 bases, with 12 bases left between them. Per the germline V gene, CDR1 is MNHEY and CDR2 is SVGAGI. The CDR3 spans 15 residues. For the CDR3, the DNA is TGTGCCAGCAGTTACACAGGGACGGGGAATTCACCCCTCCACTTT. This translates into CASSYTGTGNSPLHF.

The chain has TRBV2 and TRBJ2-7, with 7 bases identical to TRBD1. V shed 1 base, J shed 0 bases, and the junction held 3 bases outside the gene matches. The CDR3 spans 15 residues. In germline, CDR1 is SNHLY, CDR2 FYNNEI. The DNA for the CDR3 is TGTGCCAGCAGTGAAGAGGGGGCATCCTCCTACGAGCAGTACTTC. Translating it yields CASSEEGASSYEQYF.

This rearrangement joins TRBV6-6 to TRBJ1-5, with D possibly matching TRBD1 (5 bases). CDR3 size: 16 residues. Trimming removed 0 bases at V and 2 bases at J, with 11 bases between. Germline V lookup: CDR1 MNHNY, CDR2 SVGAGI (reference sequence). This chain's CDR3 is CASSYSAGNGNQPQHF. The DNA for the CDR3 is TGTGCCAGCAGTTACTCCGCAGGGAATGGCAATCAGCCCCAGCATTTT.

The V and J genes are TRBV5-1 and TRBJ2-2; 8 bases are a match to TRBD2. Trimming took 1 base from V and 7 from J; bases not matched to a gene: 6. The CDR3 loop spans 15 amino acids. Per the germline V gene, CDR1 is SGHRS and CDR2 is YFSETQ. CDR3 protein: CASSLSGGASGELFF. The CDR3 DNA reads as TGCGCCAGCAGCTTGAGCGGGGGCGCGAGCGGGGAGCTGTTTTTT.

There are a few counts of this clone. J is TRBJ2-7 and V is TRBV5-4; 10 positions agree with TRBD1. The CDR3 totals 14 residues. The V gene end was trimmed by 5 bases and the J gene end by 7 bases; junction bases not matched to a gene: 9. Germline V lookup: CDR1 SGHNT, CDR2 YYREEE (reference sequence). The CDR3 loop is CASRRQGARDEQYF. The CDR3 DNA is TGTGCCAGCAGACGACAGGGGGCGCGTGATGAGCAGTACTTC.

The chain couples TRBV20-1 to TRBJ1-1; D is undetermined. The CDR3 has 10 residues. CDR1 and CDR2 from the germline V gene are DFQATT and SNEGSKA (reference sequence). V lost 2 bases and J 7 bases, leaving 5 bases between the germline ends. CDR3 bases: TGCAGTGCTAGATTCCTTGAAGCTTTCTTT. Encoded protein: CSARFLEAFF.

The chain carries TRBV6-6 and TRBJ2-7; 8 bases line up with TRBD1. Germline CDR1 MNHNY, CDR2 SVGAGI (reference sequence). The V gene end was trimmed by 2 bases and the J gene end by 7 bases; junction bases not matched to a gene: 7. The CDR3 loop spans 14 amino acids. Here the CDR3 DNA reads TGTGCCAGCAGTTACCCGGACAGGGTTCGGGAGCAGTACTTC. Amino acid sequence: CASSYPDRVREQYF.

The genes are TRBV30 and TRBJ2-1, with D perhaps TRBD2 (5 bases). Per the germline V gene, CDR1 is GTSNPN and CDR2 is SVGIG (reference sequence). The CDR3 covers 15 residues. V lost 0 bases to trimming and J lost 3 bases, with 12 bases between them. The CDR3 nucleotides read TGTGCCTGGAGTGTTGGCACCGGGAACTACAATGAGCAGTTCTTC. The encoded protein is CAWSVGTGNYNEQFF.

This clone was observed a handful of times. It is likely a read error: a sequence one base away is far more abundant. V gene TRBV6-1 combines with J gene TRBJ2-1; D possibly corresponds to TRBD2 (5 bases). The CDR3 length is 14 residues. Germline-derived CDR1 and CDR2 are MNHNS and SASEGT. CDR3 sequence reads: CAGSRATEGNEQFF. CDR3 nucleotide sequence: TGTGCCGGCAGTAGGGCTACAGAGGGCAATGAGCAGTTCTTC.

V and J are TRBV29-1 and TRBJ2-5, with 8 nucleotides matching TRBD1. Germline CDR1 is SQVTM and CDR2 is ANQGSEA. Trimming cost V 4 bases and J 5 bases; bases outside gene matches: 6. The CDR3 has 13 amino acids. CDR3 nucleotide sequence: TGCAGCGTTGCAGCAGGGGGCGTTGAGACCCAGTACTTC. Residues: CSVAAGGVETQYF.

V is TRBV5-1 and J is TRBJ1-4, with D possibly matching TRBD1 (5 bases). The germline V gene encodes CDR1 SGHRS and CDR2 YFSETQ. V lost 5 bases to trimming and J lost 8 bases, with 16 bases between them. The CDR3 has 14 residues. The CDR3 region is CASSQDNLPEKLFF. DNA for the CDR3: TGCGCCAGCAGTCAGGACAATCTTCCCGAAAAACTGTTTTTT.

The rearrangement joins TRBV2 to TRBJ1-1; TRBD1 aligns across 10 bases. The CDR3 sequence is 15 residues long. CDR1 is SNHLY and CDR2 is FYNNEI in the germline V gene. The V segment lost 4 bases and the J segment 3 bases; nucleotides outside the gene matches: 5. The CDR3 region has the DNA TGTGCCAGCAGTGGGAGACAGGGGGCTGACACTGAAGCTTTCTTT. The encoded protein is CASSGRQGADTEAFF.

This sequence joins TRBV6-6 and TRBJ2-1; 9 bases match TRBD2. The CDR3 length is 14 residues. V lost 7 bases to trimming and J lost 5 bases; unmatched junction nucleotides: 6. Per germline, CDR1 MNHNY and CDR2 SVGAGI (reference sequence). The CDR3 DNA reads as TGTGCCAGCAATCCAGCGGGGGGAAACAATGAGCAGTTCTTC. This translates into CASNPAGGNNEQFF.

A single count supports this clone. The rearrangement links TRBV9 to TRBJ1-4; D call uncertain. Deletions cut 4 bases from V and 8 bases from J, with 21 bases between. CDR3 length: 16 residues. Germline loops: CDR1 SGDLS, CDR2 YYNGEE. CDR3 in amino acids: CASSSRSEQYAEKLFF. Here the CDR3 DNA reads TGTGCCAGCAGCTCCCGATCGGAACAGTACGCGGAAAAACTGTTTTTT.

The rearrangement uses TRBV6-5 and TRBJ1-1, with a weak D call TRBD1 (5 bases). V was cut by 8 bases and J by 1 base, with 11 bases left in between. Germline CDR1 is MNHEY and CDR2 is SVGAGI. The CDR3 spans 13 residues. The DNA of the CDR3 is TGTGCCAGCGCCAGGGCCTGGAACACTGAAGCTTTCTTT. Its translation is CASARAWNTEAFF.

The chain joins TRBV13 to TRBJ2-5; D gene ambiguous. The CDR3 contains 11 residues. The germline CDR1 and CDR2 sequences are PRHDT and FYEKMQ (reference sequence). V was cut by 5 bases and J by 5 bases, with 6 bases left in between. CDR3 in amino acids: CASSPGETQYF. CDR3 in DNA: TGTGCCAGCAGCCCCGGGGAGACCCAGTACTTC.

This clone was seen a few times. The rearrangement joins TRBV7-2 to TRBJ1-6; 9 bases are a match to TRBD1. J gave up 7 bases and V 5 bases, and 6 bases lay outside the gene matches. The V gene's germline CDR1 is SGHTA and CDR2 FQGNSA. This CDR3 has 15 residues. In DNA, the CDR3 is TGTGCCAGCAGCACCTGGGACAGGGAAAATTCACCCCTCCACTTT. Translating gives CASSTWDRENSPLHF.

The chain recombines TRBV9 with TRBJ1-3; D is uncertain. Trimming cost V 1 base and J 0 bases, with 8 bases left between them. Germline CDR1 and CDR2: SGDLS and YYNGEE. The CDR3 contains 15 residues. In DNA, the CDR3 is TGTGCCAGCAGCGTAAACCGGGACTCTGGAAACACCATATATTTT. This encodes CASSVNRDSGNTIYF.

This clone was detected once. This chain uses TRBV5-4 with TRBJ2-1; TRBD2 matches 7 bases. The germline V gene has CDR1 SGHNT and CDR2 YYREEE (reference sequence). The J segment lost 8 bases and the V segment lost 0 bases, leaving 2 bases of the junction unmatched. The CDR3 runs to 13 residues. DNA for the CDR3: TGTGCCAGCAGCTTGGGACTAGCCGATGAGCAGTTCTTC. Translation: CASSLGLADEQFF. The complete variable domain, with remaining parts taken from reference TRBV5-4 and TRBJ2-1, reads ETGVTQSPTHLIKTRGQQVTLRCSSQSGHNTVSWYQQALGQGPQFIFQYYREEENGRGNFPPRFSGLQFPNYSSELNVNALELDDSALYLCASSLGLADEQFFGPGTRLTVL.

Only a few counts were recorded for this clone. The V gene is TRBV4-1, the J gene TRBJ2-3; TRBD2 might be the D (6 bases). The CDR3 is 15 amino acids. Between the trimmed V and J ends, which lost 1 base and 3 bases, there was a span of 11 bases. Germline V gives CDR1 MGHRA, CDR2 YSYEKL. For the CDR3, the DNA is TGCGCCAGCAGCCAAGGACTAGAAGCAACAGATACGCAGTATTTT. Amino acid sequence: CASSQGLEATDTQYF.